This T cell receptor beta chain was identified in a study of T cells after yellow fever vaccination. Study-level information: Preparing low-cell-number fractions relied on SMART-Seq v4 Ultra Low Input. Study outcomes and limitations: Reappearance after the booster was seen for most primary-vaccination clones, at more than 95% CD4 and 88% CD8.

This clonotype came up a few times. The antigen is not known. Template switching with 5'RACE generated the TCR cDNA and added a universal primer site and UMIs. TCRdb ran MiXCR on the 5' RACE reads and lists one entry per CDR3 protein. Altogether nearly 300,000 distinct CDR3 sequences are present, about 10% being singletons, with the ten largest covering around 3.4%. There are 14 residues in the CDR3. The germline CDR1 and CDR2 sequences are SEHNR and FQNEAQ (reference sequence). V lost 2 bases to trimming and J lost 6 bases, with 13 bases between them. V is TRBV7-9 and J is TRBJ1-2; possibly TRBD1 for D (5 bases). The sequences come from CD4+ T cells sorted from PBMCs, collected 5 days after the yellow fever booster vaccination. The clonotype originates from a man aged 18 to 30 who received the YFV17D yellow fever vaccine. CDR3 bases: TGTGCCAGCAGCTTACTTGGGGGGGGACATGGCTACACCTTC. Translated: CASSLLGGGHGYTF.